This TCR beta chain derives from a study of early T cells in non-severe SARS-CoV-2 infection. Study-level background: Sequenced bulk RNA came from whole blood that was unsorted, and chains were unpaired.

Study outcomes and limitations: CD4 and private specificities were missed by VDJdb matching, which favored anti-spike CD8 responses.

TCRdb redid the calling of the 5' RACE reads with MiXCR, one entry per CDR3 protein. The repertoire has around 70,000 distinct CDR3 sequences, less than 15% of them found once; the top ten carry approximately 5%. This clonotype was detected only a few times. Its antigen is as yet unknown. Germline assignment: CDR1 DFQATT and CDR2 SNEGSKA (reference sequence). The V gene end was trimmed by 5 bases and the J gene end by 2 bases; junction bases not matched to a gene: 15. CDR3 length: 19 amino acids. J is TRBJ2-7 and V is TRBV20-1, with TRBD2 matching over 16 bases. Sample: whole blood. The sequence was collected from an adult who was a healthcare worker with PCR-confirmed SARS-CoV-2 infection or an uninfected control (not recorded which). The DNA of the CDR3 is TGCAGTGCTCTTCCTCCCCCGGGACTAGCGGGAGGGCCTACCTACGAGCAGTACTTC. It translates to CSALPPPGLAGGPTYEQYF.